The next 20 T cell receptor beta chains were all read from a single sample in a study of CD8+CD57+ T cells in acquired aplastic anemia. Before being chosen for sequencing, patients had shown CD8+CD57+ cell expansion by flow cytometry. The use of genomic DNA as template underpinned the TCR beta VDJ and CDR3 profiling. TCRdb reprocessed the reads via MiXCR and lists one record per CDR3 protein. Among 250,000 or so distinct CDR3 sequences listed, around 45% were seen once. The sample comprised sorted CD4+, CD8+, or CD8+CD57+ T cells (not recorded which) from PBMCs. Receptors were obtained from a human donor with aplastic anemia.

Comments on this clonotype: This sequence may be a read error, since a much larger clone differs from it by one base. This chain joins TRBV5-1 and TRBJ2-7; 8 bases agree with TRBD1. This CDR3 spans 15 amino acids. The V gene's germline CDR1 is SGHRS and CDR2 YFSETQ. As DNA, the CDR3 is TGCGCCAGCAGCTTAGGACAGGGCACCTCCTACGAGCGGTACTTC. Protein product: CASSLGQGTSYERYF.

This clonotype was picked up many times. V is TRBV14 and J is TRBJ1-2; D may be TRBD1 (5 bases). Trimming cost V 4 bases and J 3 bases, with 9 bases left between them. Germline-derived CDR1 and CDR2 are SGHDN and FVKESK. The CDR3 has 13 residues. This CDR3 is CASSPGRHYGYTF. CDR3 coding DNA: TGTGCCAGCAGCCCGGGACGCCACTATGGCTACACCTTC.

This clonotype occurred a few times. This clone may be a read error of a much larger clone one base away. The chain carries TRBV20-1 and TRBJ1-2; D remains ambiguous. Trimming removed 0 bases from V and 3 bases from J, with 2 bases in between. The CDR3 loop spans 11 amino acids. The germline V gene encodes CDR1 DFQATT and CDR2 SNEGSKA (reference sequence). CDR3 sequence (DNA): TGCAGTGCTAGAGAACACTATGGCTACACCTTC. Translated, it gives CSAREHYGYTF.

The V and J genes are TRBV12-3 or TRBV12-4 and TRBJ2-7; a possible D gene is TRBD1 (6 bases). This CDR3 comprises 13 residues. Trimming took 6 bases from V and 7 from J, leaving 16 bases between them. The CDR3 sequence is CASRLQDRREQYF. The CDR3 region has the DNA TGTGCCAGCAGGCTACAGGACAGACGGGAGCAGTACTTC.

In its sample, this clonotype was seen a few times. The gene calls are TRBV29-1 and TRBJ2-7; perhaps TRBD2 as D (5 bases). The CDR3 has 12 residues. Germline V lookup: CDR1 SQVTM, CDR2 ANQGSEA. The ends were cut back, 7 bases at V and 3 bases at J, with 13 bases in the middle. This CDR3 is CSAVGNGYEQYF. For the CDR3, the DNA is TGCAGCGCCGTCGGGAACGGCTACGAGCAGTACTTC.

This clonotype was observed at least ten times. The CDR3: CASRLLAEGTDTQYF. The DNA of the CDR3 is TGTGCCAGCAGACTATTAGCGGAGGGCACAGATACGCAGTATTTT. The rearrangement joins TRBV6-5 to TRBJ2-3; TRBD2 is a possible D gene (6 bases). CDR1 is MNHEY and CDR2 is SVGAGI in the germline V gene. V lost 6 bases and J lost 1, with 14 bases in between. CDR3 size: 15 residues.

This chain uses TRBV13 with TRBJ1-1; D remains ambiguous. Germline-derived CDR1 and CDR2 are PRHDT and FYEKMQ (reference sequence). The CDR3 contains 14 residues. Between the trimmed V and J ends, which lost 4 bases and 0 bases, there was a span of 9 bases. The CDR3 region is CASSYRDMNTEAFF. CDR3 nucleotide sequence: TGTGCCAGCAGCTACCGGGATATGAACACTGAAGCTTTCTTT.

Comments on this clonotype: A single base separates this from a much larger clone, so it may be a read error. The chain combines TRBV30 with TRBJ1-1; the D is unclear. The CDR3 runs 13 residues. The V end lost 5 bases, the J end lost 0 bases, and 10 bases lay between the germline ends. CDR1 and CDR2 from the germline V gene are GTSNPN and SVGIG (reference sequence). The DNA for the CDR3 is TGTGCCTGGGGTGCCGGGGTGAACACTGAAGCTTTCTTT. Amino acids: CAWGAGVNTEAFF.

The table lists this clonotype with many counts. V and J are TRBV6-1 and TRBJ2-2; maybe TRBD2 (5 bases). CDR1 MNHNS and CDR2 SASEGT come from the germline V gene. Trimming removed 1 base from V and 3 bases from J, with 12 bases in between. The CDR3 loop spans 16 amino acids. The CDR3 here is CASSEGGGLHTGELFF. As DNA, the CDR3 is TGTGCCAGCAGTGAAGGTGGAGGTCTCCACACCGGGGAGCTGTTTTTT.

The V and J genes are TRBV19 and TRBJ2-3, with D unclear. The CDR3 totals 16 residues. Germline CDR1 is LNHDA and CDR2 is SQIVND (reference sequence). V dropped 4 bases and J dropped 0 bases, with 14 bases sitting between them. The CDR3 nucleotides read TGTGCCAGTAGTAAATACTCGGGCCCCAGCACAGATACGCAGTATTTT. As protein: CASSKYSGPSTDTQYF.

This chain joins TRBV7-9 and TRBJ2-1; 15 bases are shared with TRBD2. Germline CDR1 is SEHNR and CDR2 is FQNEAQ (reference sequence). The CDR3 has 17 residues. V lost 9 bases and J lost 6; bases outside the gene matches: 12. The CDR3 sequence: CASAGTSGGSFINEQFF. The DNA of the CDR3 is TGTGCCAGTGCCGGGACTAGCGGGGGGTCGTTTATCAATGAGCAGTTCTTC. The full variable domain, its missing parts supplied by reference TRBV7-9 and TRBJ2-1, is DTGVSQNPRHKITKRGQNVTFRCDPISEHNRLYWYRQTLGQGPEFLTYFQNEAQLEKSRLLSDRFSAERPKGSFSTLEIQRTEQGDSAMYLCASAGTSGGSFINEQFFGPGTRLTVL.

The CDR3 region is CASSSPRRETYEQYF. The CDR3 coding sequence is TGTGCCAGCAGCTCGCCTAGACGGGAGACCTACGAGCAGTACTTC. The chain recombines TRBV7-8 with TRBJ2-7, with D possibly TRBD2 on 6 matching bases. Germline assignment: CDR1 SGHVS and CDR2 FQNEAQ. Deletions cut 4 bases from V and 2 bases from J, with 15 bases between. The CDR3 has 15 residues.

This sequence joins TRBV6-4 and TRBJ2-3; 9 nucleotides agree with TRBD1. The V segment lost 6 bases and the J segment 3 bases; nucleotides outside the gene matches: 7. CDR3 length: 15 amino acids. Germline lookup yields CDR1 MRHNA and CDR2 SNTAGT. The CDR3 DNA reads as TGTGCCAGCAGCACCGGGACAGGGAGTACAGATACGCAGTATTTT. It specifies CASSTGTGSTDTQYF.

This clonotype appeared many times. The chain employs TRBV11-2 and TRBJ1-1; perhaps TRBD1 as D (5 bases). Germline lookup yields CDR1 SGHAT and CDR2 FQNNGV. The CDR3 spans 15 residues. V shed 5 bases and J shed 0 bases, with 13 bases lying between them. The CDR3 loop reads CASSPSRGLNTEAFF. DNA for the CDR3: TGTGCCAGCAGCCCCTCCCGGGGGTTGAACACTGAAGCTTTCTTT.

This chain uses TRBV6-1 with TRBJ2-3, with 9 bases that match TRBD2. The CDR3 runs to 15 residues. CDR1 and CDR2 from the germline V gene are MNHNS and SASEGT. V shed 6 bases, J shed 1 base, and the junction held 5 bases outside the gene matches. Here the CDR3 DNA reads TGTGCCAGCAGGAATATAGCGGGGGGCACAGATACGCAGTATTTT. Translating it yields CASRNIAGGTDTQYF.

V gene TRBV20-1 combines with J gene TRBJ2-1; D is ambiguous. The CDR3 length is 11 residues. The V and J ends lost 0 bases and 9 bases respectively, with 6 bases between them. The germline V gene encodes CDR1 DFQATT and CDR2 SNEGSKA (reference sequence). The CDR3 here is CSARDVIEQFF. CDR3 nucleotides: TGCAGTGCTAGAGATGTAATTGAGCAGTTCTTC.

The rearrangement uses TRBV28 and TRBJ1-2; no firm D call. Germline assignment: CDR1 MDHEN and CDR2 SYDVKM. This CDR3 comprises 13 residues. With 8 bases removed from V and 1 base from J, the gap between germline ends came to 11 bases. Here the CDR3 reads CASQKDGNYGYTF. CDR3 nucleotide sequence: TGTGCCAGCCAAAAAGACGGTAACTATGGCTACACCTTC.

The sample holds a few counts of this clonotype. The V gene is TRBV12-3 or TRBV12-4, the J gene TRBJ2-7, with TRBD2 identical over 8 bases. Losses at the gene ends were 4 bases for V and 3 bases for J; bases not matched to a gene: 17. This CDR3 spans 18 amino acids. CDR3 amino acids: CASSSSNTGTRIFYEQYF. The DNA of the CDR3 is TGTGCCAGCAGTTCCTCTAACACCGGGACTAGAATTTTCTACGAGCAGTACTTC.

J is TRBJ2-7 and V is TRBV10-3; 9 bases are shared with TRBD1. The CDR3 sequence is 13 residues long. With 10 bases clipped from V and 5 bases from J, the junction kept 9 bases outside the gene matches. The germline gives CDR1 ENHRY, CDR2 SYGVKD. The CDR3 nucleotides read TGTGCCAGCAGGGGGGGACAGGGAGACGAGCAGTACTTC. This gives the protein CASRGGQGDEQYF.

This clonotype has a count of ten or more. The CDR3 reads CASSNGQGNSYEQYF. In nucleotides, the CDR3 is TGCGCCAGCAGCAACGGACAGGGAAACTCCTACGAGCAGTACTTC. The genes are TRBV4-3 and TRBJ2-7, with 8 bases lining up with TRBD1. Germline-derived CDR1 and CDR2 are LGHNA and YSLEER. The CDR3 consists of 15 residues. The trim removed 5 bases at V and 0 bases at J, leaving 6 bases unmatched.